This note documents a single TCR beta chain sequence. Its cognate antigen has yet to be identified. It has no much larger one-base neighbor in the sample; base qualities were not kept. The time point label, read with the paper, signifies: around 22 weeks on oral tofacitinib. This specimen's treatment or condition label, per the study, means: oral pan-JAK inhibitor, 5-10 mg twice daily. From alopecia areata patients, peripheral blood was collected along with lesional scalp punch biopsies. After PBMCs were isolated by density centrifugation and stained for CD3, CD4 and CD8, a FACSAria was used to sort CD4+ and CD8+ T cells. This entry comes from a study of CD8+ T cells in alopecia areata (dated by TCRdb to the late 2010s). For the wider study: Treated patients were enrolled in an open-label pilot trial of oral tofacitinib, 5 to 10 mg twice daily, for moderate-to-severe alopecia areata. To study T cell clonal expansion in alopecia areata, the researchers applied high-throughput TCRbeta sequencing to both the C3H/HeJ mouse model and human patients. Amplification of TCRbeta CDR3 regions was done by immunoSEQ multiplex PCR using 35 Vbeta forward primers and 13 Jbeta reverse primers. Clonality in the scalp was compared among normal scalp (n=4), patchy alopecia areata scalp (n=8), and alopecia totalis/universalis scalp (n=8). Tofacitinib was given for 6 to 18 months, followed by 6 months of follow-up off drug to assess delayed response and recurrence. The SALT score, which quantifies the percentage of affected scalp surface area, was used to measure disease severity in treated patients. In humans, TCRbeta sequencing was performed on scalp tissue and on sorted CD4+ and CD8+ peripheral blood T cells from healthy controls and from patients with patchy or totalis/universalis alopecia areata. The RNA source kit depended on sample type: the PAXgene miRNA kit for fixed scalp, the miRNeasy kit for PBMCs, and the RNeasy kit for mouse skin. Patients on tofacitinib were biopsied at baseline and after 4 and 24 weeks of treatment, and several of the patients also had a later scalp biopsy. Broad study findings and their caveats: Resident alphabeta T cells in normal human skin are also sequenced, complicating scalp TCR repertoire analysis, unlike mouse skin dominated by gammadelta T cells. Higher clonality and more expanded CD8+ clones were observed in lesional scalp than in normal scalp, particularly in alopecia totalis/universalis, a finding suggestive of antigenic drive. The treated cohort was small, with a single nonresponder, so links between baseline CD8+ expansion and response need larger studies. Tofacitinib significantly decreased scalp clonality and the number of expanded CD8+ clones among the top 100 scalp clones. During tofacitinib treatment, many expanded lesional clones remained in scalp and blood, and this persistence may partly explain relapse after treatment is stopped. Shared TCR sequences between patients were less evident than in mice, which may be partly attributable to HLA diversity in the patient population.

Preparation of the library involved the immunoSEQ multiplex PCR assay. RNA was extracted from all samples and reverse transcribed into cDNA, which served as template for TCR sequencing. First-strand cDNA was synthesized using SuperScript III with a 2:1 mix of oligo-dT and random hexamers. Amplification bias was assessed with a synthetic immune receptor repertoire, and residual bias was removed computationally. The paper's processing steps were these. Raw reads were preprocessed to remove errors, and CDR3 was defined according to IMGT conventions as the region from the conserved cysteine to phenylalanine. To get clonality, Shannon entropy was normalized by log2 of the number of productive unique TCRs and the result was subtracted from 1. CD4 or CD8 identity of scalp clones was inferred by cross-referencing scalp TCRbeta sequences with sorted blood CD4 and CD8 repertoires. Imported from immuneACCESS, the table was reduced by TCRdb to in-frame sequences with V and J called. These copies leave out some clones; in studies compared against another copy, an unresolved V gene accounts for under half, and the cause of the remainder is not known. V, J and clone size were drawn from that table, and D and trimming were deduced from the DNA. This sample is represented by 100,000 to 140,000 clones; roughly 84% of them were singletons. About 24% of the sample is taken by the ten largest.

Based on the germline V gene, the CDR1 and CDR2 sequences are SGHVS and FNYEAQ. The CDR3 starts with the cysteine, ends with the phenylalanine, and has 15 residues. CDR3 DNA is the only sequence kept; it has 45 bases, read in frame from the first base. V is reduced by 5 bases and J by 2 bases, leaving a spacing of 14 bases between them. Here the chain combines TRBV7-6 and TRBJ2-3; a weak D assignment points to TRBD1 (6 bases agree). The clonotype comes from a human donor with alopecia areata. This specimen was CD8+ T cells sorted from blood, taken at week 24, from a patient treated with tofacitinib. The nucleotide sequence is TGTGCCAGCAGCGCACGGGACATACCCACAGATACGCAGTATTTT. The resulting protein is CASSARDIPTDTQYF.